The T cell receptor beta chain described here comes from a study of human T cells and chemical hapten exposure (dated by TCRdb to the early 2020s). Some background on the complete study: For sensitization, 2% DPC in acetone was applied to an approximately 2 cm by approximately 2 cm area of upper inner arm skin. Throughout the roughly 25-week study period, patients were also given weekly therapeutic DPC doses on the scalp. Patch testing was performed on the upper back with Finn chambers containing 0.01% DPC, and the patch tests were scored after 6 days according to International Contact Dermatitis Research Group standards. The patient cohort, mostly female, included alopecia areata with under or over 50% scalp involvement, alopecia totalis and alopecia universalis. Libraries were pooled for sequencing, and per-sample TCR yields varied mainly because of small differences in library volumes within the pool. The study tracked peripheral blood TCR repertoire changes in vivo during primary and secondary sensitization to the hapten diphenylcyclopropenone (DPC) in alopecia patients. Patient blood was sampled pre-sensitization (week 0) and at 2, 6 and about 24 weeks after DPC sensitization. For TCR sequencing, blood came from 25 to 35 alopecia patients at anywhere from one to four time points (pre-sensitization, 2, 6 and 24 weeks). The paper as a whole reports these results and caveats: DPC sensitization did not change the number of TCRs with a frequency above 1 in 1000, and there was no evidence of changes in global repertoire structure. Because every patient had alopecia, a presumed autoimmune disease, the patients' immune response might differ from that of healthy individuals. Significantly more large CDR3 similarity clusters were formed by expanded TCRs than by pre-sensitization or healthy control sets, consistent with antigen-driven responses. Repeated subsampling changed both the strength of the expansion versus patch-test correlation and the threshold at which that correlation became significant. Patch test score correlated positively with the number of PT1 expanded TCRs, reaching significance at thresholds 8, 16 and 32 but not at 4.

V is cut by 6 bases and J by 3 bases, and the space between the germline ends is 15 bases. From the cysteine through the phenylalanine, the CDR3 covers 16 amino acids. The DNA shown is the 48-base CDR3, in frame from base 1. Taken with the paper, the label for time point translates to: patch test 1, 2 weeks after DPC sensitization. The sample's treatment or condition label, decoded: therapeutic diphenylcyclopropenone sensitization with weekly scalp DPC. At each patch-test visit, blood was drawn before the patch test was applied. Eligible patients were aged 18 to 70, diagnosed with alopecia, deemed suitable for DPC therapy, and excluded if pregnant. Total RNA was extracted from unfractionated whole blood collected in Tempus Blood RNA tubes. This clonotype was picked up a small number of times. The specificity of this receptor is unknown. One base away there is no much larger clone; base qualities are not given.

The library was produced with RACE. Sequencing took place on a NextSeq 500. Library preparation attached unique molecular identifiers to individual cDNA molecules for quantitative, reproducible TCR counting. From each blood RNA sample, both TCR alpha and TCR beta chains were sequenced. As for how the authors treated the data: Samples had a median of roughly 91,000 TCRs, with a range from 23,224 to 690,600. The Decombinator software suite was used to annotate V, J and CDR3 in the TCR reads. For the PS versus PT1 abundance plots, all samples were subsampled to the same number of TCRs (28,000). TCRs were defined as expanded if absent before sensitization and observed at least eight times at the 2-week time point. The public sequencing data were trimmed at Q25 with fastp and processed into clonotypes with MiXCR by TCRdb, which kept only in-frame beta chains. Rows with one shared CDR3 protein collapse into an entry with the most common genes and DNA. What appears here as the V and J calls and clone size reflects TCRdb's work, not the paper's. Present in this sample are around 340,000 distinct CDR3 sequences, about 7% of which were seen just once. More than 7% of the sample is in the top ten clones.

The receptor was derived from a woman under 30 with alopecia areata. Some clones in this sample may be carry-over from other donors' samples. In this chain, TRBV12-3 or TRBV12-4 is recombined with TRBJ1-6; there is no confident call for the D gene. The sample in question was whole blood, obtained in connection with sensitization to the hapten diphenylcyclopropenone (DPC). The CDR3 region has the sequence CASSAAGSNYNSPLHF. In nucleotide form, the sequence is TGTGCCAGCAGCGCCGCAGGCAGTAACTATAATTCACCCCTCCACTTT.